Below are 9 T cell receptor beta chains sequenced from a single sample in a study of radiotherapy plus CTLA-4 blockade in lung cancer (dated by TCRdb to the late 2010s). The protocol used for the library was the immunoSEQ multiplex PCR assay. Held by TCRdb, this immuneACCESS table contains in-frame sequences only and omits some clones. Under half of the omission traces to an unresolved V gene where checked; the cause of the rest is unknown. The sample table holds more than 90,000 clones, of which over 65% were seen once. The top ten constitute less than 4% of the sample. The sample in question was peripheral blood, obtained from a patient treated with radiotherapy plus ipilimumab. All receptors come from a human donor with non-small cell lung cancer that progressed on radiotherapy plus ipilimumab. Some clones in this sample may be carry-over from other donors' samples.

This clone was seen at least ten times. The sample contains more than one DNA sequence encoding this CDR3. The chain carries TRBV19 and TRBJ1-1, with 8 bases fitting TRBD1. The CDR3 has 14 residues. Trimming at V came to 1 base and at J to 3 bases, leaving 1 base not matched to a gene. Germline V gene data show CDR1 as LNHDA and CDR2 as SQIVND (reference sequence). The CDR3 here is CASSIGQGYTEAFF. The CDR3, as DNA: TGTGCCAGTAGTATAGGACAGGGGTACACTGAAGCTTTCTTT. Filled out from reference TRBV19 and TRBJ1-1, the complete variable domain reads DGGITQSPKYLFRKEGQNVTLSCEQNLNHDAMYWYRQDPGQGLRLIYYSQIVNDFQKGDIAEGYSVSREKKESFPLTVTSAQKNPTAFYLCASSIGQGYTEAFFGQGTRLTVV.

This clone occurred a few times. The chain carries TRBV11-1 and TRBJ2-5; no clear D gene. The CDR3 sequence is 13 residues long. The germline V gene has CDR1 SGHAT and CDR2 FQDESV (reference sequence). V gave up 4 bases and J gave up 0 bases, with 6 bases separating them. The DNA for the CDR3 is TGTGCCAGCAGCTGGCAGGACCAAGAGACCCAGTACTTC. It yields the protein CASSWQDQETQYF.

J is TRBJ2-1 and V is TRBV7-2; no clear D. V dropped 6 bases and J dropped 9 bases, with 18 bases sitting between them. The CDR3 length is 14 residues. Per germline, CDR1 SGHTA and CDR2 FQGNSA. Written as DNA, the CDR3 is TGTGCCAGCAGGCATAAAACGACCCCTGTTGAGCAGTTCTTC. Its translation: CASRHKTTPVEQFF.

This chain connects TRBV9 to TRBJ1-3, with a tentative D call TRBD1 (6 bases). This CDR3 has 16 amino acids. Trimming shortened V by 0 bases and J by 4 bases, and 14 bases separated the two germline ends. Per the germline V gene, CDR1 is SGDLS and CDR2 is YYNGEE. CDR3 DNA sequence: TGTGCCAGCAGCGTAGCGGGGGGGGGCTCAGGAAACACCATATATTTT. Translation: CASSVAGGGSGNTIYF.

The chain links TRBV4-3 to TRBJ1-2; the D is unclear. Trimming took off 8 bases at V and 4 bases at J, with 14 bases between the two ends. Germline CDR1 and CDR2: LGHNA and YSLEER. The CDR3 covers 13 residues. As DNA, the CDR3 is TGCGCCAGCCGCCGGGAGCGGGGCTATGGCTACACCTTC. Its translation: CASRRERGYGYTF.

The CDR3 protein is CASSLMGYGADAGELFF. The CDR3 nucleotides are TGTGCCAGCAGTTTAATGGGGTACGGGGCTGACGCCGGGGAGCTGTTTTTT. The rearrangement links TRBV28 to TRBJ2-2, with D perhaps matching TRBD1 or TRBD2 (5 bases each). Deletions cut 2 bases from V and 6 bases from J, with 19 bases between. Germline V lookup: CDR1 MDHEN, CDR2 SYDVKM. This CDR3 has 17 amino acids.

In its sample, this clone was seen once. The rearrangement uses TRBV6-5 and TRBJ1-1, with 10 positions matching TRBD1. Germline lookup yields CDR1 MNHEY and CDR2 SVGAGI. The V segment lost 5 bases and the J segment 10 bases; nucleotides outside the gene matches: 4. The CDR3 has 12 amino acids. The CDR3 loop is CASSDRGRGAFF. In nucleotides, the CDR3 is TGTGCCAGCAGTGACAGGGGGCGAGGAGCTTTCTTT.

This chain uses TRBV27 with TRBJ1-6; maybe TRBD1 (5 bases). V was shortened by 7 bases and J by 6 bases, with 22 bases between the two germline ends. Per germline, CDR1 MNHEY and CDR2 SMNVEV (reference sequence). The CDR3 is 17 residues long. The CDR3 sequence: CASMVMAGEWRNSPLHF. DNA for the CDR3: TGTGCCAGCATGGTTATGGCGGGGGAGTGGCGTAATTCACCCCTCCACTTT.

This clone has a handful of counts. The chain employs TRBV11-1 and TRBJ2-2; a possible D gene is TRBD2 (6 bases). V was trimmed by 3 bases and J by 4 bases, leaving 9 bases between them. The CDR3 has 14 amino acids. Germline V CDR1 and CDR2: SGHAT, FQDESV (reference sequence). CDR3 sequence: CASSFGGTTGELFF. The CDR3 DNA reads as TGTGCCAGCAGCTTCGGCGGGACCACCGGGGAGCTGTTTTTT. Variable domain in full (rest from reference TRBV11-1 and TRBJ2-2): EAEVAQSPRYKITEKSQAVAFWCDPISGHATLYWYRQILGQGPELLVQFQDESVVDDSQLPKDRFSAERLKGVDSTLKIQPAELGDSAMYLCASSFGGTTGELFFGEGSRLTVL.